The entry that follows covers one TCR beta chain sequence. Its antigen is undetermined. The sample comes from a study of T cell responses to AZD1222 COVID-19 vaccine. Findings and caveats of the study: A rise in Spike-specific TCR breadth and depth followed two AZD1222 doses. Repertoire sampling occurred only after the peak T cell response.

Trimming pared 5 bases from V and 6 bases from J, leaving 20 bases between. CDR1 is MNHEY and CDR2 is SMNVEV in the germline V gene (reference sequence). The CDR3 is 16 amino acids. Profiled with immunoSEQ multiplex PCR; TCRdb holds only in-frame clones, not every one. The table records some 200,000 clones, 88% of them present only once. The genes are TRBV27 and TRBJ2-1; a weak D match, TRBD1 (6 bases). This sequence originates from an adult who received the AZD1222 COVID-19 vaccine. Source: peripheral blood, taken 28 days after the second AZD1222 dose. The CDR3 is CASSMGTPQLGNEQFF. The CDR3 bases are TGTGCCAGCAGTATGGGGACACCCCAATTGGGCAATGAGCAGTTCTTC.